This TCR beta chain emerged from a study of cytomegalovirus exposure and HLA in healthy donors. Study as a whole: Clustering assigned roughly 81% of the approximately 400 genotyped donors to the Caucasian-associated ancestry cluster. Study-level results: Trimming of TCR beta V- and J-genes showed a link, identified in a later analysis, to a missense DCLRE1C variant. In a later analysis, 17,000 or so TCR beta sequences were associated with HLA alleles at 0.05 false discovery rate.

A remark on this clone: Antigen: not known.

The CDR3 has 14 residues. V dropped 5 bases and J dropped 7 bases, with 12 bases sitting between them. Germline V gene lookup returns CDR1 SGHTA and CDR2 FQGTGA. Primers included in the PCR were 60 Vbeta and 13 Jbeta primers. Using immunoSEQ multiplex PCR, the repertoire was profiled, and TCRdb retains in-frame clones only, with some absent. Of fewer than 200,000 clones in the sample, 73% were seen once. The source material was PBMCs. The chain carries TRBV7-3 and TRBJ1-6; no firm D call. The clonotype originates from a woman under 30 in good health and CMV-seropositive. DNA of the CDR3: TGTGCCAGCAGCCTGGATGGGAGCAATTCACCCCTCCACTTT. Amino acids: CASSLDGSNSPLHF.